This T cell receptor (beta chain) was recorded in a study of T-cell memory formation after mild COVID-19. Whole-study findings and limits: Some clones that responded turned up in pre-infection memory, which suggests that cross-reactive memory joined in.

This CDR3 has 14 amino acids. Germline V gives CDR1 KGHSH, CDR2 LQKENI. V gave up 1 base and J gave up 1 base, with 7 bases separating them. Via MiXCR, TCRdb re-called the 5' RACE reads, giving one row per CDR3 protein. The repertoire holds about 210,000 distinct CDR3 sequences, with around 30% as singletons. A note on this clonotype: No antigen is known for it.

This clonotype was sampled from an adult woman who had mild COVID-19 (a few samples of this study predate the infection). Cell type and time point are not known. Sequencing input: PBMCs or a T cell subset sorted from them (not recorded which). The chain links TRBV18 to TRBJ1-1, with D hard to call. As DNA, the CDR3 is TGTGCCAGCTCACCACTACGCGGGAACACTGAAGCTTTCTTT. Amino acid sequence: CASSPLRGNTEAFF.